The entry below describes one TCR beta chain. This entry belongs to a study of T-cell memory formation after mild COVID-19. The ends lost 3 bases at V and 5 bases at J; junction bases unmatched: 3. CDR3 size: 13 residues. Germline lookup yields CDR1 DFQATT and CDR2 SNEGSKA (reference sequence). TCRdb analysed the 5' RACE reads with MiXCR anew, one entry per CDR3 protein. The sample consists of 300,000 to 400,000 distinct CDR3 sequences, 10% to 15% of them appearing once. The genes are TRBV20-1 and TRBJ1-1; TRBD1 matches 10 bases. The clonotype originates from a man aged 18 to 30 who had mild COVID-19 (a few samples of this study predate the infection). Cell type and time point are not known. Material for sequencing was PBMCs or a T cell subset sorted from them (not recorded which). CDR3 DNA: TGCAGTGCTAGTGACAGGGGGCTGACTGAAGCTTTCTTT. Its translation is CSASDRGLTEAFF.